A single sample is the source of the 13 T cell receptor beta chains below, sequenced in a study of blood T cells in healthy people across ages (dated by TCRdb to the mid-2010s). The library was produced with 5' RACE. These reads were obtained on an Illumina HiSeq 2500. A second PCR of roughly 6 to 11 cycles was run with a J-beta primer mix and a sample-barcoded 5' primer. The public sequencing data were trimmed at Q25 with fastp and processed into clonotypes with MiXCR by TCRdb, which kept only in-frame beta chains. CDR3 protein sequences are deduplicated, and each keeps its most common genes and DNA. In this sample the table shows almost 1 million distinct CDR3 sequences, about 51% of which occur a single time. The top ten clones comprise 20% to 25% of the sample. Sequenced sample: blood. All receptors derive from a woman aged 60-70 years in good health.

The genes are TRBV5-6 and TRBJ1-2; 12 bases match TRBD1. Germline assignment: CDR1 SGHDT and CDR2 YYEEEE. The CDR3 has 16 residues. The trim removed 1 base at V and 7 bases at J, leaving 8 bases unmatched. The CDR3 DNA follows: TGTGCCAGCAGCTTGAGGGGGGGGACAGGGGGCGTTGGCTACACCTTC. Translating gives CASSLRGGTGGVGYTF.

The rearrangement links TRBV29-1 to TRBJ2-1; no definite D call. The CDR3 spans 13 residues. CDR1 and CDR2 from the germline V gene are SQVTM and ANQGSEA. V gave up 3 bases and J gave up 0 bases, with 6 bases separating them. In DNA form, the CDR3 reads TGCAGCGTTGACTACAACTCCTACAATGAGCAGTTCTTC. Residues: CSVDYNSYNEQFF.

This clonotype was seen many times. This chain uses TRBV12-3 or TRBV12-4 with TRBJ1-1; no firm D call. Trimming shortened V by 2 bases and J by 0 bases, and 19 bases separated the two germline ends. CDR3 length: 18 amino acids. The CDR3 sequence is CASSLSLRAGGMNTEAFF. CDR3 sequence (DNA): TGTGCCAGCAGTTTATCACTTCGTGCGGGAGGCATGAACACTGAAGCTTTCTTT.

A few counts support this clonotype. J is TRBJ2-7 and V is TRBV7-2; 11 bases are shared with TRBD2. The germline V gene has CDR1 SGHTA and CDR2 FQGNSA. The CDR3 runs 18 residues. The junction had 14 bases not matched to a gene; V was cut back by 3 bases and J by 4 bases. The CDR3: CASSLQYHHTSGSYEQYF. CDR3 DNA: TGTGCCAGCAGCTTGCAATACCATCACACTAGCGGGAGTTACGAGCAGTACTTC.

This chain connects TRBV5-1 to TRBJ2-5, with D possibly matching TRBD2 (5 bases). The J call is in doubt because the DNA end fits TRBJ2-7 better. Germline V gene lookup returns CDR1 SGHRS and CDR2 YFSETQ. CDR3 size: 14 residues. CDR3 nucleotides: TGCGCCAGCAGCCCCGGGGATTCATCGGACGAGCAGTACTTC. Translating it yields CASSPGDSSDEQYF.

CDR3 DNA sequence: TGCGCCAGCAGCCAAAGTGGACGACCGGGGGAGCAGTTCTTC. This gives the protein CASSQSGRPGEQFF. This sequence joins TRBV4-1 and TRBJ2-1; a possible D gene is TRBD2 (5 bases). Trimming took off 2 bases at V and 10 bases at J, with 15 bases between the two ends. Germline V gene sequence: CDR1 MGHRA, CDR2 YSYEKL. The CDR3 is 14 residues long.

The chain joins TRBV28 to TRBJ2-7; unclear D gene. This CDR3 contains 11 residues. Germline loops: CDR1 MDHEN, CDR2 SYDVKM. Trimming removed 6 bases at V and 7 bases at J, with 10 bases between. The CDR3 sequence is CASRLAREQYF. CDR3 nucleotides: TGTGCCAGCAGGTTGGCGAGAGAGCAGTACTTC.

This clonotype was recorded a few times. V is TRBV7-9 and J is TRBJ2-3; 10 bases align to TRBD1. The CDR3 contains 16 residues. CDR1 is SEHNR and CDR2 is FQNEAQ in the germline V gene (reference sequence). V was pared by 5 bases and J by 6 bases, with 11 bases of the junction left unmatched. The CDR3, as DNA: TGTGCCAGCAGCATTTACCGGGACAGGGGCGGCGATACGCAGTATTTT. This codes for CASSIYRDRGGDTQYF.

This rearrangement joins TRBV5-1 to TRBJ2-4; TRBD1 agrees at 8 bases. The J call may be mistaken, given a closer DNA end match to TRBJ2-5. The CDR3 consists of 15 residues. Germline values: CDR1 SGHRS, CDR2 YFSETQ. CDR3 DNA: TGCGCCAGCAGCTTGGTAGGACAGGGTGGCGAGACCCAGTACTTC. It is translated as CASSLVGQGGETQYF.

This clonotype turned up a few times. The CDR3 DNA reads as TGTGCCAGCGACAGGGGGAACAAAGTCCGGCAGTACTTC. Residues: CASDRGNKVRQYF. The chain combines TRBV28 with TRBJ2-7, with 9 positions matching TRBD1. V trimming: 8 bases; J trimming: 9 bases; junction bases outside the gene matches: 11. The CDR3 runs 13 residues. Germline V gene sequence: CDR1 MDHEN, CDR2 SYDVKM.

The CDR3 is CASSLTGTLVYGYTF. In nucleotides, the CDR3 is TGTGCCAGCAGCTTAACCGGGACGCTTGTCTATGGCTACACCTTC. The chain carries TRBV7-9 and TRBJ1-2, with D tentatively TRBD1 (5 bases). The CDR3 runs to 15 residues. The germline V gene encodes CDR1 SEHNR and CDR2 FQNEAQ (reference sequence). Trimming took 2 bases from V and 4 from J, leaving 14 bases between them.

The chain has TRBV18 and TRBJ2-7, with TRBD2 identical over 9 bases. Germline V CDR1 and CDR2: KGHSH, LQKENI. This CDR3 is built from 15 residues. With V trimmed by 0 bases and J by 3 bases, 3 bases remained unmatched. CDR3 loop: CASSPPVSGSYEQYF. CDR3 coding DNA: TGTGCCAGCTCACCACCGGTTAGCGGGAGCTACGAGCAGTACTTC.

This clonotype was recorded a few times. The V and J genes are TRBV12-3 or TRBV12-4 and TRBJ1-4; 8 nucleotides line up with TRBD1. The CDR3 runs 14 residues. V lost 5 bases, J lost 8 bases, and 7 bases stayed unmatched. The CDR3 region has the DNA TGTGCCAGCAGTCGCGACAGGGGAGGGGAAAAACTGTTTTTT. It codes for CASSRDRGGEKLFF.